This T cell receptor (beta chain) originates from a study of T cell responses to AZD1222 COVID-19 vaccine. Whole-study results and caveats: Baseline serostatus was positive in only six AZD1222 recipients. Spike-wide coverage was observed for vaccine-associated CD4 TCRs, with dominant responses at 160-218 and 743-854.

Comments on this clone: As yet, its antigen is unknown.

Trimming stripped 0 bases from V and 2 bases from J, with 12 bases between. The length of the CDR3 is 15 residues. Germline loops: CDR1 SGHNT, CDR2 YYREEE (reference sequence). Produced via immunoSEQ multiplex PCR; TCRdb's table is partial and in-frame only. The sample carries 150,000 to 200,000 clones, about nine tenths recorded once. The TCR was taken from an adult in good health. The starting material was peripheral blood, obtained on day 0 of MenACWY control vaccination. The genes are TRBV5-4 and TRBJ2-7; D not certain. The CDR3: CASSLGATLAYEQYF. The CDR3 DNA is TGTGCCAGCAGCTTGGGGGCCACCCTTGCCTACGAGCAGTACTTC.